This T cell receptor (beta chain) came from a study of T cell responses to AZD1222 COVID-19 vaccine. Second-dose intervals of approximately 4 or approximately 12 weeks were pooled. Findings of the study overall: Of spike-specific TCRs, nearly half reportedly target regions left unmutated in variants. Donors skewed white British and female; clonal diversity was possibly underestimated. Across the whole spike, CD4 TCRs peaked at regions 160-218 and 743-854.

The ends were cut back, 0 bases at V and 6 bases at J, with 14 bases in the middle. There are 15 residues in the CDR3. CDR1 SGHNT and CDR2 YYREEE come from the germline V gene (reference sequence). Profiling relied on immunoSEQ multiplex PCR, and the TCRdb table lists in-frame clones only, not all of them. The table shows approximately 140,000 clones, with 80% to 95% occurring only once. Details on this clone: Its antigen is unknown.

The origin of this receptor is an adult who received the AZD1222 COVID-19 vaccine. Sequencing was performed on peripheral blood, taken 28 days after the second AZD1222 dose. This chain uses TRBV5-4 with TRBJ2-3; TRBD2 might be the D (6 bases). CDR3 in amino acids: CASSLDFGGADTQYF. The CDR3 nucleotides read TGTGCCAGCAGCTTGGATTTTGGCGGGGCCGATACGCAGTATTTT.